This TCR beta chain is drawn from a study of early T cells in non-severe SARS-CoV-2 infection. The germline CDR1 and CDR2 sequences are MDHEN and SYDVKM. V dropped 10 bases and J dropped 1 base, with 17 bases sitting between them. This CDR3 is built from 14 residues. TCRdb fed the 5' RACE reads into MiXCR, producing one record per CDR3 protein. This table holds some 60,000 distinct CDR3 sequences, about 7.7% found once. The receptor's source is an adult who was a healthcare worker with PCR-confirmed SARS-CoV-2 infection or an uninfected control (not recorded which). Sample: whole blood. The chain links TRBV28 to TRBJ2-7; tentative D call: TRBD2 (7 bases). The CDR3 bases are TGTGCCACCATCGAACAGGGAGGGTCCTACGAGCAGTACTTC. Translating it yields CATIEQGGSYEQYF.